Sequencing of this T cell receptor beta chain was carried out in a study of T-cell reconstitution after alpha-beta-depleted transplantation in children. The V gene lost 1 base and the J gene lost 4 bases, with 11 bases spanning the gap. The germline V gene encodes CDR1 DFQATT and CDR2 SNEGSKA (reference sequence). This CDR3 spans 14 amino acids. This clonotype was seen ten or more times. A library of TCRbeta sequences, prepared with unique molecular identifiers, was generated. TCRdb fed the PCR reads into MiXCR, producing one record per CDR3 protein. Among around 200,000 distinct CDR3 sequences listed, about 6.8% were seen once.

This TCR was sampled from a human donor who donated a stem cell graft to a child with Wiskott-Aldrich syndrome. The chain uses TRBV20-1 and TRBJ2-1; D remains ambiguous. Sequenced material: PBMCs from the stem cell graft donor, taken from the stem cell graft. The CDR3 DNA reads TGCAGTGCTAGAGGACATTTCCTATACAATGAGCAGTTCTTC. Encoded protein: CSARGHFLYNEQFF.